This TCR beta chain was recovered during a study of spatial heterogeneity in lung cancer. Regarding time point: sample taken at primary tumor resection. Samples were obtained from around 73 donors, all untreated early-stage non-small cell lung cancer patients. This CDR3 comprises 17 residues. Trimming took 0 bases from V and 0 from J, leaving 14 bases between them. Germline V gene lookup returns CDR1 SGDLS and CDR2 YYNGEE. TCRdb redid the calling of the 5' RACE reads with MiXCR, one entry per CDR3 protein. Seen here are around 11,000 distinct CDR3 sequences, 3% to 4.5% observed once, and the top ten hold about half. In the case of this clonotype: Its antigen remains unidentified.

Overall study findings and caveats: Follow-up blood showed ubiquitous expanded tumor TCRs less than blood at resection did.

The sample in question was PBMCs, obtained at surgery. This TCR derives from a female donor with early-stage non-small cell lung cancer. The V gene is TRBV9, the J gene TRBJ2-3; tentatively, D is TRBD1 (5 bases). The CDR3 sequence is CASSVDFQGVSTDTQYF. CDR3 coding DNA: TGTGCCAGCAGCGTAGACTTTCAGGGCGTTAGCACAGATACGCAGTATTTT.